The 12 T cell receptor beta chains given below trace back to one sample, sequenced in a study of cytomegalovirus exposure and HLA in healthy donors. The study ran its PCR with 60 Vbeta and 13 Jbeta primers. Some clones are missing from TCRdb's copy, which holds only in-frame ones; the method was immunoSEQ multiplex PCR. Its clone listing holds 200,000 or so clones. The specimen was PBMCs. All receptors derive from a girl aged 2 to 9 in good health and CMV-seropositive.

This chain connects TRBV10-1 to TRBJ2-1; D unclear. Looked up from germline, CDR1 is WNHNN and CDR2 is SYGVQD (reference sequence). With 4 bases removed from V and 9 bases from J, the gap between germline ends came to 16 bases. The CDR3 extends over 14 amino acids. Written as DNA, the CDR3 is TGCGCCAGCAGTGTAATAGCCCCCGGTGGTGAGCAGTTCTTC. It is translated as CASSVIAPGGEQFF.

The rearrangement joins TRBV2 to TRBJ1-1, with D perhaps TRBD1 (6 bases). With 9 bases removed from V and 3 bases from J, the gap between germline ends came to 20 bases. The length of the CDR3 is 15 residues. Germline V gene data show CDR1 as SNHLY and CDR2 as FYNNEI. CDR3 DNA: TGTGCCAGGAAAACAGGGTTGAGGGTGGACACTGAAGCTTTCTTT. Translation: CARKTGLRVDTEAFF.

The rearrangement joins TRBV6-1 to TRBJ2-7, with 11 bases matching TRBD2. The germline CDR1 and CDR2 sequences are MNHNS and SASEGT. This CDR3 has 15 amino acids. The ends lost 4 bases at V and 2 bases at J; junction bases unmatched: 4. The CDR3 sequence is CASSGLAGGPYEQYF. The DNA of the CDR3 is TGTGCCAGCAGTGGTCTAGCGGGAGGTCCCTACGAGCAGTACTTC.

For this clone: Other DNA sequences in the sample encode the same CDR3. This chain connects TRBV10-2 to TRBJ1-5; 7 bases are a match to TRBD1. Per germline, CDR1 WSHSY and CDR2 SAAADI. This CDR3 comprises 15 residues. V lost 2 bases to trimming and J lost 1 base; unmatched junction nucleotides: 2. The CDR3 spells CASSEGRGSNQPQHF. The DNA of the CDR3 is TGCGCCAGCAGTGAGGGCAGGGGGAGCAATCAGCCCCAGCATTTT.

The rearrangement links TRBV7-9 to TRBJ2-3; TRBD1 agrees at 7 bases. V trimming: 5 bases; J trimming: 1 base; junction bases outside the gene matches: 9. Germline CDR1 reads SEHNR; CDR2 reads FQNEAQ (reference sequence). The CDR3 length is 16 residues. CDR3: CASSIDRARGTDTQYF. Here the CDR3 DNA reads TGTGCCAGCAGCATAGACAGGGCCAGGGGCACAGATACGCAGTATTTT. Using reference TRBV7-9 and TRBJ2-3 for the parts outside the CDR3, the full variable domain is DTGVSQNPRHKITKRGQNVTFRCDPISEHNRLYWYRQTLGQGPEFLTYFQNEAQLEKSRLLSDRFSAERPKGSFSTLEIQRTEQGDSAMYLCASSIDRARGTDTQYFGPGTRLTVL.

This sequence joins TRBV6-5 and TRBJ1-2; TRBD1 matches 9 bases. Trimming removed 8 bases from V and 7 bases from J; junction bases left unmatched: 11. Germline loops: CDR1 MNHEY, CDR2 SVGAGI. This CDR3 contains 14 residues. This CDR3 reads CASGDRVLWGGYTF. The CDR3 nucleotides read TGTGCCAGCGGGGACAGGGTGCTTTGGGGTGGCTACACCTTC.

This sequence joins TRBV30 and TRBJ2-6; 7 bases are a match to TRBD1. There are 14 residues in the CDR3. Germline V gene sequence: CDR1 GTSNPN, CDR2 SVGIG (reference sequence). J gave up 5 bases and V 1 base, and 2 bases lay outside the gene matches. In DNA form, the CDR3 reads TGTGCCTGGAGTGAGGGGGCGTGGGCCAACGTCCTGACTTTC. It yields the protein CAWSEGAWANVLTF.

This chain links TRBV2 with TRBJ2-1, with a possible D match to TRBD2 (5 bases). The germline gives CDR1 SNHLY, CDR2 FYNNEI. The CDR3 loop spans 14 amino acids. Trimming took off 6 bases at V and 5 bases at J, with 14 bases between the two ends. For the CDR3, the DNA is TGTGCCAGCAGCTCTAGCCGTATTAACAATGAGCAGTTCTTC. Its translation is CASSSSRINNEQFF.

This chain links TRBV29-1 with TRBJ2-5; D unresolved. Germline V lookup: CDR1 SQVTM, CDR2 ANQGSEA. V was trimmed by 5 bases and J by 10 bases, leaving 14 bases between them. CDR3 size: 11 residues. The CDR3 region is CSVRMVQDQYF. DNA for the CDR3: TGCAGCGTTCGGATGGTTCAGGACCAGTACTTC.

The chain combines TRBV5-1 with TRBJ2-2; the D gene is possibly TRBD2 (6 bases). Germline assignment: CDR1 SGHRS and CDR2 YFSETQ. The CDR3 has 15 residues. Trimming left V 6 bases short and J 7 bases short, with 19 bases between. The CDR3 region is CASTRGSASDGELFF. The DNA for the CDR3 is TGCGCCAGCACGCGGGGTAGCGCCTCCGACGGGGAGCTGTTTTTT.

The V call is TRBV7-9, the J call TRBJ2-1, with 15 bases aligning to TRBD2. This CDR3 region has 18 residues. Germline V gene lookup returns CDR1 SEHNR and CDR2 FQNEAQ (reference sequence). V shed 1 base, J shed 2 bases, and the junction held 3 bases outside the gene matches. CDR3 protein: CASSLGRTSGRAYNEQFF. In nucleotides, the CDR3 is TGTGCCAGCAGCTTAGGCCGGACTAGCGGGAGGGCCTACAATGAGCAGTTCTTC.

This sequence joins TRBV2 and TRBJ1-5, with TRBD1 as a possible D gene (6 bases). Germline assignment: CDR1 SNHLY and CDR2 FYNNEI. Trimming cost V 5 bases and J 2 bases, with 13 bases left between them. The CDR3 length is 15 residues. DNA of the CDR3: TGTGCCAGCAGTTCCGGGACAACGGGCAATCAGCCCCAGCATTTT. Translating gives CASSSGTTGNQPQHF.